This TCR beta chain was identified in a study of T cell responses to AZD1222 COVID-19 vaccine. Profiled with immunoSEQ multiplex PCR; TCRdb holds only in-frame clones, not every one. The sample includes over 150,000 clones, 80% to 95% of them seen just once. Germline-derived CDR1 and CDR2 are LNHDA and SQIVND (reference sequence). The V and J ends lost 5 bases and 1 base respectively, with 11 bases between them. CDR3 length equals 14 residues. The clonotype was recovered from an adult in good health. The chain links TRBV19 to TRBJ1-1; no reliable D call. The sequencing here drew on peripheral blood, taken on day 0 of AZD1222 vaccination. The CDR3 bases are TGTGCCAGTAGTCCCATGTCGGCGAACACTGAAGCTTTCTTT. Its translation is CASSPMSANTEAFF.